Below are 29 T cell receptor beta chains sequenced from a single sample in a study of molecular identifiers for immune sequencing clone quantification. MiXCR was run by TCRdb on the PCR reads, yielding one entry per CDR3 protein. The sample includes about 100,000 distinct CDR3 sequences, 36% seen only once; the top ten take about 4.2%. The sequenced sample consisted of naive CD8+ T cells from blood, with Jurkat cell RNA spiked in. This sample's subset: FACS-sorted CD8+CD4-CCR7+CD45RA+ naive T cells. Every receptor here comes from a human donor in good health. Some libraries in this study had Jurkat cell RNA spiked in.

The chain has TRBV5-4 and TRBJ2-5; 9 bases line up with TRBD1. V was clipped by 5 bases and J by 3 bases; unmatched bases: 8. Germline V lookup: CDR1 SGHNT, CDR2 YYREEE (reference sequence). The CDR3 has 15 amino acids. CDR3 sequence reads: CASRSPGTGKETQYF. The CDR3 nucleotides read TGTGCCAGCAGAAGTCCCGGGACAGGGAAAGAGACCCAGTACTTC.

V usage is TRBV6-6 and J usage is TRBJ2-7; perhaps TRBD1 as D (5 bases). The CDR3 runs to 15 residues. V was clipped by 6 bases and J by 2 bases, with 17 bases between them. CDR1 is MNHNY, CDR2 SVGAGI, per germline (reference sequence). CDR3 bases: TGTGCCAGCAGCCCGACAGTGGTGGGGCCCTACGAGCAGTACTTC. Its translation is CASSPTVVGPYEQYF.

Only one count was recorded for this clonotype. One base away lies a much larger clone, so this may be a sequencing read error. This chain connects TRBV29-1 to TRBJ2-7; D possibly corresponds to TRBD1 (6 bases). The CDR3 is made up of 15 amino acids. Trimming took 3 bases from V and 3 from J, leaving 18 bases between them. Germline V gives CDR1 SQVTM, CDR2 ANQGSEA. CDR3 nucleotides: TGCAGCGTTGATTCCTGGGGCCTAGGGGGCTACGAGCAGTACTTC. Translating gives CSVDSWGLGGYEQYF.

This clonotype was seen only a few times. The chain's CDR3 is CASSQDLAPYNEQFF. The CDR3 DNA reads as TGCGCCAGCAGCCAAGATTTAGCGCCTTACAATGAGCAGTTCTTC. The chain uses TRBV4-3 and TRBJ2-1, with D possibly matching TRBD2 (5 bases). The V gene's germline CDR1 is LGHNA and CDR2 YSLEER. With 0 bases removed from V and 4 bases from J, the gap between germline ends came to 10 bases. The CDR3 is 15 residues long.

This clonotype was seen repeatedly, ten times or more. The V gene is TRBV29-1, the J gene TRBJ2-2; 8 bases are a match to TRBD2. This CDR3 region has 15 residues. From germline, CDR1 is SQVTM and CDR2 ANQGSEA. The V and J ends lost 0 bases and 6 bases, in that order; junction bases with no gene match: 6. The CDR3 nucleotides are TGCAGCGTTGAAGATGGGAGCGGGAGTGCCGGGGAGCTGTTTTTT. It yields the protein CSVEDGSGSAGELFF.

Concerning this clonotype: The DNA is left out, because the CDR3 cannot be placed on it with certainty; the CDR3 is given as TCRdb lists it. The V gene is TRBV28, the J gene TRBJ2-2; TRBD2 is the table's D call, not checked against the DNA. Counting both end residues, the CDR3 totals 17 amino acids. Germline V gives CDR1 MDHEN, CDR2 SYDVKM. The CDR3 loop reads CASSQPMVAGGTGEPFF.

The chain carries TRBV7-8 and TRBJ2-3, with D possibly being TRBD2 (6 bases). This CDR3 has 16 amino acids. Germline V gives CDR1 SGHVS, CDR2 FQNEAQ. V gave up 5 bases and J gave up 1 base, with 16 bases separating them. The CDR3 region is CASSLGAASGTDTQYF. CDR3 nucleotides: TGTGCCAGCAGCCTAGGGGCGGCTAGCGGCACAGATACGCAGTATTTT.

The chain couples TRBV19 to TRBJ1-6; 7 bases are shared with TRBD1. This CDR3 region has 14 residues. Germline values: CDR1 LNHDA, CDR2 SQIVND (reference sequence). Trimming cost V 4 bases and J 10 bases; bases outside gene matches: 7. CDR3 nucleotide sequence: TGTGCCAGTAGTACAGGACAGGTCGGATCACCCCTCCACTTT. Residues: CASSTGQVGSPLHF.

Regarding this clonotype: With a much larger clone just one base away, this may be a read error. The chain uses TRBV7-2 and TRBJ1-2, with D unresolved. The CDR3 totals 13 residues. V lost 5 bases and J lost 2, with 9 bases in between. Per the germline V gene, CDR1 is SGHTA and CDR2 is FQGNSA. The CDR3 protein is CASSHYRNYGYTF. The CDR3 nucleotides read TGTGCCAGCAGCCATTATCGAAACTATGGCTACACCTTC.

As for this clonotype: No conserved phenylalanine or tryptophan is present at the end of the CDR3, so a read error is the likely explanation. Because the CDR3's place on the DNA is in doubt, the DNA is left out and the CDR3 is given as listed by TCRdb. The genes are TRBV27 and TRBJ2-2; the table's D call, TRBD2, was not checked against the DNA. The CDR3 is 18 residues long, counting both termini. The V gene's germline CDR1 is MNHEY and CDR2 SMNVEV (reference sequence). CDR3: CASSQLLGPPANTGELYL.

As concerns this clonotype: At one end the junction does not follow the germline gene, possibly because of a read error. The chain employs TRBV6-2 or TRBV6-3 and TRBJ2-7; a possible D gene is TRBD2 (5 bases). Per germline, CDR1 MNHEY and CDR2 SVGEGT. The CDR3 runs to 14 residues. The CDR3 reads CASSQRTDWYEQHF. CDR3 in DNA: TGTGCCAGCAGCCAAAGGACGGACTGGTACGAGCAGCACTTC.

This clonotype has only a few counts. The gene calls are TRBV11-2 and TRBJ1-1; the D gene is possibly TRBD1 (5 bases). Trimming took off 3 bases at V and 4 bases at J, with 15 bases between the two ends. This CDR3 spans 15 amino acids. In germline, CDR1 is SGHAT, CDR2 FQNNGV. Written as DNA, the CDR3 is TGTGCCAGCAGCTTTCCGGCCGCGGGGGGCACTGAAGCTTTCTTT. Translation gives CASSFPAAGGTEAFF. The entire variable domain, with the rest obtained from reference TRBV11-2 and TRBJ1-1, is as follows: EAGVAQSPRYKIIEKRQSVAFWCNPISGHATLYWYQQILGQGPKLLIQFQNNGVVDDSQLPKDRFSAERLKGVDSTLKIQPAKLEDSAVYLCASSFPAAGGTEAFFGQGTRLTVV.

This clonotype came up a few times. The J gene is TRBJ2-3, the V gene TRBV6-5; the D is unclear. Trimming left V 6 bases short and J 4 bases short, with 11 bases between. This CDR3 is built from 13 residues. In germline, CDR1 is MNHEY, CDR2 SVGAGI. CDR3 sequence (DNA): TGTGCCAGCAGCCCTGACCCCCCAGATACGCAGTATTTT. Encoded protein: CASSPDPPDTQYF.

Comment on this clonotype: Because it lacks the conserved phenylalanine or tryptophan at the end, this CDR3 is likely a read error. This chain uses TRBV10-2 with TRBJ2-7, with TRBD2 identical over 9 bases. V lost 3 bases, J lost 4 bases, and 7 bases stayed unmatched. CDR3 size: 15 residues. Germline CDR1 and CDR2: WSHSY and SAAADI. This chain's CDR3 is CASSDGGRAWYEQYI. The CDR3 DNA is TGCGCCAGCAGTGACGGCGGGAGGGCCTGGTACGAGCAGTACATC.

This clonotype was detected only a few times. The CDR3, as DNA: TGTGCCAGCTCACCATCAGGGGGCGGCAGGGACGGCTCTGGGGCCAACGTCCTGACTTTC. It encodes CASSPSGGGRDGSGANVLTF. This chain connects TRBV18 to TRBJ2-6; 8 bases fit TRBD1. V was pared by 2 bases and J by 0 bases, with 12 bases of the junction left unmatched. CDR1 is KGHSH and CDR2 is LQKENI in the germline V gene. This CDR3 is 20 amino acids long.

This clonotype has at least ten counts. The CDR3 loop reads CASSVVGSPTDTQYF. The CDR3, as DNA: TGTGCCAGCAGCGTAGTCGGGAGCCCCACAGATACGCAGTATTTT. The chain has TRBV9 and TRBJ2-3, with D possibly matching TRBD2 (6 bases). The V gene lost 0 bases and the J gene lost 2 bases, with 10 bases spanning the gap. Germline V gene sequence: CDR1 SGDLS, CDR2 YYNGEE. This CDR3 is 15 amino acids long.

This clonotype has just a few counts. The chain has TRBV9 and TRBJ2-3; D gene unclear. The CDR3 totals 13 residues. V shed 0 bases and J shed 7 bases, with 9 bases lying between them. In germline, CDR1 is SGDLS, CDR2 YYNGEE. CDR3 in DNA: TGTGCCAGCAGCGTAGCTACGTTATATACGCAGTATTTT. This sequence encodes CASSVATLYTQYF.

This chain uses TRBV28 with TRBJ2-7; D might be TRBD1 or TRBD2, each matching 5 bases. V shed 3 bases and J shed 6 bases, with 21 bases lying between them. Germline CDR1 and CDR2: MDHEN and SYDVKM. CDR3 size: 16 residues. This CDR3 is CASSFSGRNPGCEQYF. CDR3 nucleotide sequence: TGTGCCAGCAGTTTTTCGGGACGGAACCCCGGGTGCGAGCAGTACTTC.

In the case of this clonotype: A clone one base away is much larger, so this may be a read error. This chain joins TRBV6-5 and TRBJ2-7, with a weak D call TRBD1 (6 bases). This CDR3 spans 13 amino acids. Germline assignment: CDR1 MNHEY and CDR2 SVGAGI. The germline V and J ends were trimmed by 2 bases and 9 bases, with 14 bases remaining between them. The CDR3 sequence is CASSYGAGVAQYF. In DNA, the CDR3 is TGTGCCAGCAGTTACGGGGCAGGGGTCGCGCAGTACTTC.

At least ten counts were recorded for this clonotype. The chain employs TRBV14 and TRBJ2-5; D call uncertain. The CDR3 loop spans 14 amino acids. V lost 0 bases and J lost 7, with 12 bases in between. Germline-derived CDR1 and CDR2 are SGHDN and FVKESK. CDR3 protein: CASSQDTSRRTQYF. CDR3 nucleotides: TGTGCCAGCAGCCAAGATACTTCGCGAAGGACCCAGTACTTC.

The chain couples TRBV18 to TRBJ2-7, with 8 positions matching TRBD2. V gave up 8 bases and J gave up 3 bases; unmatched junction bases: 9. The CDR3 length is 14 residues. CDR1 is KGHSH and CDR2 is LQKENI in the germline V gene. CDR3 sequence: CASGSSGNHYEQYF. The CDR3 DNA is TGTGCCAGCGGCAGTAGCGGGAATCACTACGAGCAGTACTTC.

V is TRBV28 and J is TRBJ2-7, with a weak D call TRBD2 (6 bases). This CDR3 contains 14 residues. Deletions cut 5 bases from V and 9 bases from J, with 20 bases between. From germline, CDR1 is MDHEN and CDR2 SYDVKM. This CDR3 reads CASSRTGSGHGQYF. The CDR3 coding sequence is TGTGCCAGCAGTCGAACCGGGAGTGGGCACGGGCAGTACTTC. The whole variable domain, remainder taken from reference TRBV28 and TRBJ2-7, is DVKVTQSSRYLVKRTGEKVFLECVQDMDHENMFWYRQDPGLGLRLIYFSYDVKMKEKGDIPEGYSVSREKKERFSLILESASTNQTSMYLCASSRTGSGHGQYFGPGTRLTVT.

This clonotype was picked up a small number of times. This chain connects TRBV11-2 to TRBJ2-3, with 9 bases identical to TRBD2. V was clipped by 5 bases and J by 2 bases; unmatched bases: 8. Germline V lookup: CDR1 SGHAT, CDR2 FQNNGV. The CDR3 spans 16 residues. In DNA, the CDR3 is TGTGCCAGCAGCCTTTTCCTAGCGGGATACACAGATACGCAGTATTTT. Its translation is CASSLFLAGYTDTQYF.

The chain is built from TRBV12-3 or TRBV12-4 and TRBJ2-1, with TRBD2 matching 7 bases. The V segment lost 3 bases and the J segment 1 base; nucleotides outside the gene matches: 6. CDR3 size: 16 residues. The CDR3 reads CASSLGREFSYNEQFF. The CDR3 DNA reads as TGTGCCAGCAGTTTGGGGCGGGAGTTTTCCTACAATGAGCAGTTCTTC.

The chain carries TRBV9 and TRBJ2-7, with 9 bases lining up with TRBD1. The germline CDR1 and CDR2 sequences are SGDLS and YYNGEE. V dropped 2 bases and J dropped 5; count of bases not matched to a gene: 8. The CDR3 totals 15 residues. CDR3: CASSVGPGTGNEQYF. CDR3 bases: TGTGCCAGCAGCGTGGGTCCCGGGACAGGGAACGAGCAGTACTTC. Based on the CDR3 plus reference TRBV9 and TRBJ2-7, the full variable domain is DSGVTQTPKHLITATGQRVTLRCSPRSGDLSVYWYQQSLDQGLQFLIQYYNGEERAKGNILERFSAQQFPDLHSELNLSSLELGDSALYFCASSVGPGTGNEQYFGPGTRLTVT.

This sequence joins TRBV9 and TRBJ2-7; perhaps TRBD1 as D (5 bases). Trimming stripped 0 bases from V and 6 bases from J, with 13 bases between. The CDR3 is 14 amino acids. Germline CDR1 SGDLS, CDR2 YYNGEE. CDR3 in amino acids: CASSVGGGSCEQYF. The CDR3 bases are TGTGCCAGCAGCGTAGGGGGCGGAAGCTGCGAGCAGTACTTC.

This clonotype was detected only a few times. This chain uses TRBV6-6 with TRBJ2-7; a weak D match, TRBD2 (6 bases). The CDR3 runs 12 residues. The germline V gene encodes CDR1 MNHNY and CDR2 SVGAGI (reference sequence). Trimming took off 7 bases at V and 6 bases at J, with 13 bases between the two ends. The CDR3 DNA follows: TGTGCCAGCATTTCGTCGGGAGCCGAGCAGTACTTC. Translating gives CASISSGAEQYF.

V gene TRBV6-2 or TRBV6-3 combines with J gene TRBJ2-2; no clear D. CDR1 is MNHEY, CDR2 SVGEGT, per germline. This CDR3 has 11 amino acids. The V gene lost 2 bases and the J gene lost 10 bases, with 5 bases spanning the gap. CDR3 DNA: TGTGCCAGCAGTTACGGGTTGGAGCTGTTTTTT. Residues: CASSYGLELFF.

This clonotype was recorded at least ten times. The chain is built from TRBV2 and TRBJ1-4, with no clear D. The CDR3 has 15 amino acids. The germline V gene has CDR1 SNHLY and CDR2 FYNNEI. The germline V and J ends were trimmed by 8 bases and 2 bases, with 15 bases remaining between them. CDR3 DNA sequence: TGTGCCAGCGGGGAACCCGAGGGTACTAATGAAAAACTGTTTTTT. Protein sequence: CASGEPEGTNEKLFF.